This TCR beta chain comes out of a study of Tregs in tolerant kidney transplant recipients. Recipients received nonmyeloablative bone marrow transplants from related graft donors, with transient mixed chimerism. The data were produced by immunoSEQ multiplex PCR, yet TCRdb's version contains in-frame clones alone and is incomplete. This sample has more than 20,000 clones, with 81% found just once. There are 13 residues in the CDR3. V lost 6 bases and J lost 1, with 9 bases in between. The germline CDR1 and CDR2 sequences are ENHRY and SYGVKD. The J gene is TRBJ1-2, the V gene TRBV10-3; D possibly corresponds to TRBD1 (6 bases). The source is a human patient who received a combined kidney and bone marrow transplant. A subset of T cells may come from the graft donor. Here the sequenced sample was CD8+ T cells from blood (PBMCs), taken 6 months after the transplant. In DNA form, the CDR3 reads TGTGCCATCAGGGCAGGGGATAACTATGGCTACACCTTC. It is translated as CAIRAGDNYGYTF.